The source of this T cell receptor beta chain is a study of metastatic and nonmetastatic thyroid tumors (dated by TCRdb to 2020 to 2021). Regarding the study in general: Repertoires were compared across peripheral blood and tumor or nodule tissue samples from malignant and benign thyroid patients. What the research found in general, with its limitations: In both blood and tumor samples, malignant tumors were reported to have significantly higher TCR beta diversity than benign nodules.

To note about this clone: It lacks a known antigen. The sample holds no much larger clone one base away, and base qualities are not on file.

The junction carries 13 bases between V and J, which are trimmed by 1 base and 3 bases respectively. The CDR3 holds 15 amino acids from the cysteine to the phenylalanine. Only the CDR3 region is kept as DNA, spanning 45 bases read in frame from base 1. CDR1 and CDR2, per the germline V gene (reference sequence), are LGHDT and YNNKEL. Library prep was done by PCR. Sequencing relied on an Illumina HiSeq 4000. High-throughput sequencing was used to profile the CDR3 region of the TCR beta-chain in every patient. In the source study's methods: A classifier to discriminate distant-metastatic papillary thyroid cancer patients was built from CDR3 differences across clinicopathological groups. To measure repertoire diversity the researchers used the Shannon index, while the Morisita-Horn index served to gauge how similar the tumor and blood repertoires were. Using fastp trimming at Q25 and MiXCR clonotype assembly, TCRdb reanalyzed the public sequencing data and kept in-frame beta chains. These V and J calls rely on TCRdb rather than the paper's analysis. This sample is represented by approximately 17,000 clones; approximately 27% of them were singletons. Clones ranked in the top ten supply 20% to 25% of the sample.

None of the patients had been given any treatment before thyroid surgery. The study retrospectively analysed patient clinical samples collected from about 2012 to 2019 using T-cell receptor beta sequencing. The clonotype was recovered from a female donor with papillary thyroid cancer or a benign thyroid nodule (not recorded which). Some clones in this sample may be carry-over from other donors' samples. Sequencing used tumor tissue. The rearranged segments are TRBV3-1 and TRBJ2-7, with a tentative D gene TRBD2 over 6 matching bases. The base sequence is TGTGCCAGCAGCCAAGGGGGGACGGGAGTCTACGAGCAGTACTTC. Its protein reads: CASSQGGTGVYEQYF.